This T cell receptor (beta chain) was observed in a study of a mutant IDH1 vaccine in newly diagnosed glioma. Study in general: Sex distribution of treated patients was roughly 62% male and roughly 38% female; mean age was about 41 years. Those enrolled had earlier been treated with radiotherapy, temozolomide, or both, mostly both.

This table comes from immunoSEQ multiplex PCR, and its TCRdb copy is limited to in-frame clones, with some not included. The data hold tens of thousands of clones, with approximately 80% observed a single time. Time point: baseline, week 1 (first vaccination visit). Treatment denoted: pre-vaccination baseline after standard-of-care therapy. Each of the donors came in with new WHO grade 3 or 4 astrocytomas that were IDH1-mutant and ATRX-lost. CDR1 is LNHDA and CDR2 is SQIVND in the germline V gene (reference sequence). V gave up 10 bases and J gave up 0 bases, with 15 bases separating them. The CDR3 runs 15 residues.

The rearrangement uses TRBV19 and TRBJ2-2; no definite D call. This TCR was sampled from a man aged 30 to 39 with glioma. The sample in question was PBMCs, obtained from a glioma patient treated with radiotherapy, temozolomide or both. CDR3 bases: TGTGCCACCCGTGGGAACTCCGCGAACACCGGGGAGCTGTTTTTT. Translating it yields CATRGNSANTGELFF.